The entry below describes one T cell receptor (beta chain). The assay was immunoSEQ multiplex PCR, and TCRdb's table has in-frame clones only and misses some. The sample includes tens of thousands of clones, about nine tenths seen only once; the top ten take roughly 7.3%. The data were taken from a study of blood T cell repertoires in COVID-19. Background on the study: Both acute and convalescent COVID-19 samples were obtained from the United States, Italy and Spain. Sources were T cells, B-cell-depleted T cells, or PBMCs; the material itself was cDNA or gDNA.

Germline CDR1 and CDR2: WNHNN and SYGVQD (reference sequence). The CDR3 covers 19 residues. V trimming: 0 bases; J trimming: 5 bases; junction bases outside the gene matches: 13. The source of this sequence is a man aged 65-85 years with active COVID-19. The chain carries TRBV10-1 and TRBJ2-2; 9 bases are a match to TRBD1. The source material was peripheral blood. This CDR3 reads CASSESDRGMDYGTGELFF. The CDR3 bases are TGCGCCAGCAGTGAGTCGGACAGGGGTATGGATTATGGGACCGGGGAGCTGTTTTTT.